The text below deals with one T cell receptor beta chain. The antigen remains unidentified. This sample was included in a study of T cells in localized non-small cell lung cancer. Broader study findings: The study linked higher blood T cell density to longer overall survival. In adjacent lung, a median about 54 of the top 100 tumor clones were found.

Repertoires were generated with immunoSEQ multiplex PCR, while TCRdb's copy carries only in-frame clones and drops some. This sample has 30,000 to 40,000 clones, with about nine tenths found just once. The CDR3 runs 14 residues. Germline CDR1 reads SGHAT; CDR2 reads FQNNGV. With V trimmed by 5 bases and J by 5 bases, 8 bases remained unmatched. The chain combines TRBV11-2 with TRBJ1-2; 7 bases map to TRBD1. The sequencing here drew on peripheral blood mononuclear cells, taken before any cancer treatment. This TCR derives from a male donor aged 60 or over with stage II lung adenocarcinoma. CDR3 nucleotides: TGTGCCAGCAGCCAGGGGGGGTCGGGGTATGGCTACACCTTC. It translates to CASSQGGSGYGYTF.